These 16 T cell receptor beta chains were all obtained from the same sample, sequenced in a study of T cell responses to AZD1222 COVID-19 vaccine. The data were produced by immunoSEQ multiplex PCR, yet TCRdb's version contains in-frame clones alone and is incomplete. Of about 140,000 clones listed, roughly 92% were seen once; the top ten hold about 3.8%. Sequences were derived from peripheral blood, sampled 28 days after the second AZD1222 dose. Source of these receptors: an adult who received the AZD1222 COVID-19 vaccine.

The V and J genes are TRBV11-2 and TRBJ2-7; the match to TRBD2 covers 12 bases. The CDR3 runs 15 residues. Germline V gene sequence: CDR1 SGHAT, CDR2 FQNNGV. V was pared by 2 bases and J by 6 bases, with 5 bases of the junction left unmatched. The CDR3: CASSLRLAGVAEQYF. The DNA of the CDR3 is TGTGCCAGCAGCTTAAGACTAGCGGGAGTCGCCGAGCAGTACTTC.

With regard to this clone: Other DNA sequences of this sample code for an identical CDR3. CDR3 amino acids: CASSLDSPYEQYF. DNA for the CDR3: TGTGCCAGCAGCTTAGACAGCCCCTACGAGCAGTACTTC. This chain uses TRBV11-3 with TRBJ2-7, with no clear D. Germline CDR1 SGHNT, CDR2 YENEEA. This CDR3 contains 13 residues. Trimming took 0 bases from V and 2 from J, leaving 5 bases between them. The full variable domain, its missing parts supplied by reference TRBV11-3 and TRBJ2-7, is EAGVVQSPRYKIIEKKQPVAFWCNPISGHNTLYWYLQNLGQGPELLIRYENEEAVDDSQLPKDRFSAERLKGVDSTLKIQPAELGDSAVYLCASSLDSPYEQYFGPGTRLTVT.

This clone was observed a single time. The V and J genes are TRBV4-1 and TRBJ2-3; 10 positions agree with TRBD2. CDR3 length: 14 residues. V lost 6 bases and J lost 4; bases outside the gene matches: 4. Per the germline V gene, CDR1 is MGHRA and CDR2 is YSYEKL. The CDR3 bases are TGCGCCAGCAGGCTAGCGGGAGTAGCAGATACGCAGTATTTT. This gives the protein CASRLAGVADTQYF.

The chain carries TRBV5-8 and TRBJ2-5; no definite D call. Trimming took off 7 bases at V and 3 bases at J, with 10 bases between the two ends. Germline V gene sequence: CDR1 SGHTS, CDR2 YDEGEE. This CDR3 is built from 12 residues. As DNA, the CDR3 is TGTGCCAGCCATAAGTGGAAAGAGACCCAGTACTTC. It translates to CASHKWKETQYF.

This clone turned up a few times. CDR3 in DNA: TGTGCCAGCAGGAAAGCAAGCTTGGTTGAGCAGTTCTTC. This sequence encodes CASRKASLVEQFF. The V gene is TRBV12-3 or TRBV12-4, the J gene TRBJ2-1, with D unresolved. CDR3 length: 13 amino acids. V lost 6 bases and J 9 bases, leaving 15 bases between the germline ends.

The chain uses TRBV3-1 (or the pseudogene TRBV3-2) and TRBJ2-3, with 9 positions matching TRBD2. Germline-derived CDR1 and CDR2 are LGHDT and YNNKEL (reference sequence). The CDR3 is 16 amino acids. The V gene end was trimmed by 1 base and the J gene end by 2 bases; junction bases not matched to a gene: 4. DNA of the CDR3: TGTGCCAGCAGCCAAGCCCCTAGCGGGAACACAGATACGCAGTATTTT. Protein product: CASSQAPSGNTDTQYF.

The chain combines TRBV28 with TRBJ1-2, with TRBD1 matching over 7 bases. The CDR3 consists of 15 residues. Losses at the gene ends were 4 bases for V and 7 bases for J; bases not matched to a gene: 12. Germline V gene lookup returns CDR1 MDHEN and CDR2 SYDVKM. CDR3 region: CASSSQKTGAGGYTF. The CDR3 coding sequence is TGTGCCAGCAGTTCCCAAAAAACAGGGGCGGGTGGCTACACCTTC.

This rearrangement joins TRBV7-2 to TRBJ2-7, with 10 nucleotides matching TRBD2. The CDR3 runs 15 residues. The V and J ends lost 1 base and 3 bases, in that order; junction bases with no gene match: 3. Per germline, CDR1 SGHTA and CDR2 FQGNSA. The CDR3 reads CASSLEAGGHYEQYF. The CDR3 coding sequence is TGTGCCAGCAGCTTAGAAGCGGGAGGGCACTACGAGCAGTACTTC.

The rearrangement links TRBV9 to TRBJ2-2, with TRBD1 matching over 8 bases. Trimming removed 4 bases from V and 0 bases from J; junction bases left unmatched: 2. The CDR3 consists of 15 residues. The germline gives CDR1 SGDLS, CDR2 YYNGEE. The CDR3 protein is CASSPTGANTGELFF. The CDR3 region has the DNA TGTGCCAGCAGCCCGACAGGGGCGAACACCGGGGAGCTGTTTTTT.

The chain links TRBV28 to TRBJ2-3; 11 bases are shared with TRBD2. V shed 5 bases, J shed 3 bases, and the junction held 7 bases outside the gene matches. Per the germline V gene, CDR1 is MDHEN and CDR2 is SYDVKM. This CDR3 comprises 16 residues. In DNA, the CDR3 is TGTGCCAGCAGTAGAGTTGGGACTAGCGGTACAGATACGCAGTATTTT. It yields the protein CASSRVGTSGTDTQYF.

J is TRBJ1-1 and V is TRBV28; 9 positions match TRBD1. Germline values: CDR1 MDHEN, CDR2 SYDVKM. V gave up 6 bases and J gave up 8 bases; unmatched junction bases: 13. The CDR3 contains 15 residues. CDR3 in amino acids: CASSPMGQGFTEAFF. The CDR3 DNA sequence: TGTGCCAGCAGCCCTATGGGACAGGGCTTTACGGAAGCTTTCTTT.

The chain combines TRBV12-3 or TRBV12-4 with TRBJ1-2, with D uncertain. The CDR3 is 11 residues long. V lost 1 base to trimming and J lost 7 bases, with 4 bases between them. CDR3 residues: CASSLGVGYTF. The CDR3 nucleotides read TGTGCCAGCAGTTTAGGGGTTGGCTACACCTTC.

A remark on this clone: This sample includes further DNA sequences coding for the same CDR3. The gene calls are TRBV2 and TRBJ1-2, with unresolved D. V was shortened by 3 bases and J by 8 bases, with 10 bases between the two germline ends. The CDR3 runs to 12 residues. Germline CDR1 reads SNHLY; CDR2 reads FYNNEI. The CDR3 is CASSEEVGGYTF. In DNA, the CDR3 is TGTGCCAGCAGTGAGGAGGTGGGAGGCTACACCTTC. The complete variable domain, with remaining parts taken from reference TRBV2 and TRBJ1-2, reads EPEVTQTPSHQVTQMGQEVILRCVPISNHLYFYWYRQILGQKVEFLVSFYNNEISEKSEIFDDQFSVERPDGSNFTLKIRSTKLEDSAMYFCASSEEVGGYTFGSGTRLTVV.

This rearrangement joins TRBV5-6 to TRBJ1-4; D gene uncertain. Trimming took 4 bases from V and 1 from J, leaving 8 bases between them. Germline V gene data show CDR1 as SGHDT and CDR2 as YYEEEE. This CDR3 has 14 amino acids. This CDR3 is CASSKRGTNEKLFF. The CDR3 DNA follows: TGTGCCAGCAGCAAGCGAGGAACTAATGAAAAACTGTTTTTT.

This chain links TRBV24-1 with TRBJ2-1; 10 bases match TRBD1. V lost 4 bases to trimming and J lost 4 bases; unmatched junction nucleotides: 12. Germline assignment: CDR1 KGHDR and CDR2 SFDVKD. The CDR3 consists of 18 residues. As DNA, the CDR3 is TGTGCCACCAGTGACCCAGAAGGGACAGGGGTCGGATACAATGAGCAGTTCTTC. Protein sequence: CATSDPEGTGVGYNEQFF.

The chain has TRBV5-4 and TRBJ2-1; the D gene is possibly TRBD2 (5 bases). The CDR3 is 15 amino acids. CDR1 and CDR2 (germline): SGHNT, YYREEE (reference sequence). Trimming pared 1 base from V and 1 base from J, leaving 9 bases between. CDR3 in DNA: TGTGCCAGCAGCTTGAGTGGCGGGTCCTACAATGAGCAGTTCTTC. As protein: CASSLSGGSYNEQFF.